These 24 T cell receptor beta chains came from one sample sequenced in a study of response to subunit inactivated influenza vaccine. TCRdb redid the calling of the RT-PCR reads with MiXCR, one entry per CDR3 protein. The table lists 600,000 to 700,000 distinct CDR3 sequences, around 15% of them singletons. Here the sequenced sample was PBMCs from blood, taken less than 15 days before vaccination. The receptors derive from a man aged 50 or older who received an inactivated influenza vaccine.

The genes are TRBV5-4 and TRBJ2-3; 10 bases fit TRBD1. Germline loops: CDR1 SGHNT, CDR2 YYREEE (reference sequence). CDR3 size: 16 residues. Trimming removed 3 bases from V and 5 bases from J; junction bases left unmatched: 9. CDR3: CASSSLDRGRGDTQYF. The CDR3 DNA reads TGTGCCAGCAGCTCCCTTGACAGGGGGCGCGGAGATACGCAGTATTTT.

J is TRBJ2-2 and V is TRBV20-1, with D unclear. CDR3 length: 14 amino acids. CDR1 and CDR2 from the germline V gene are DFQATT and SNEGSKA (reference sequence). Trimming took 3 bases from V and 0 from J, leaving 8 bases between them. The CDR3 protein is CSASMATNTGELFF. The CDR3 DNA reads as TGCAGTGCTAGCATGGCAACGAACACCGGGGAGCTGTTTTTT.

The CDR3 loop reads CATSGDLGGQRLRQTQYF. The CDR3, as DNA: TGTGCCACCAGCGGGGATTTAGGTGGGCAACGGCTCAGACAGACCCAGTACTTC. V is TRBV15 and J is TRBJ2-5, with unresolved D. This CDR3 spans 18 amino acids. Per germline, CDR1 LNHNV and CDR2 YYDKDF (reference sequence). Trimming took off 5 bases at V and 6 bases at J, with 28 bases between the two ends. Full variable domain (rest looked up from reference TRBV15 and TRBJ2-5): DAMVIQNPRYQVTQFGKPVTLSCSQTLNHNVMYWYQQKSSQAPKLLFHYYDKDFNNEADTPDNFQSRRPNTSFCFLDIRSPGLGDTAMYLCATSGDLGGQRLRQTQYFGPGTRLLVL.

In its sample, this clonotype was seen a few times. This chain uses TRBV5-6 with TRBJ2-2; a possible D gene is TRBD1 (6 bases). V dropped 1 base and J dropped 0 bases, with 13 bases sitting between them. Germline V gene data show CDR1 as SGHDT and CDR2 as YYEEEE. The CDR3 is made up of 17 amino acids. The CDR3 DNA is TGTGCCAGCAGCTTGAAGACAGGCCTTTCGAACACCGGGGAGCTGTTTTTT. It encodes CASSLKTGLSNTGELFF.

This clonotype was seen only a few times. The rearrangement uses TRBV29-1 and TRBJ2-3, with 9 bases lining up with TRBD1. Trimming cost V 0 bases and J 1 base; bases outside gene matches: 5. Germline V lookup: CDR1 SQVTM, CDR2 ANQGSEA. CDR3 size: 16 residues. This chain's CDR3 is CSVEDPRTGGTDTQYF. In DNA form, the CDR3 reads TGCAGCGTTGAAGATCCGCGGACAGGGGGCACAGATACGCAGTATTTT.

The genes are TRBV24-1 and TRBJ2-1; D gene unclear. The germline V gene has CDR1 KGHDR and CDR2 SFDVKD. V gave up 0 bases and J gave up 13 bases, with 9 bases separating them. CDR3 length: 12 residues. CDR3 sequence (DNA): TGTGCCACCAGTGATTTGATAGGCCTTCAGTTCTTC. Translation gives CATSDLIGLQFF.

This clonotype was seen a handful of times. The V and J genes are TRBV5-1 and TRBJ2-7; D tentatively reads TRBD1 or TRBD2 (5 bases each). Germline CDR1 and CDR2: SGHRS and YFSETQ. Deletions cut 4 bases from V and 5 bases from J, with 13 bases between. The CDR3 is 13 residues long. The chain's CDR3 is CASSHRRGDEQYF. As DNA, the CDR3 is TGCGCCAGCAGCCACCGACGAGGGGACGAGCAGTACTTC. The full variable domain, its missing parts supplied by reference TRBV5-1 and TRBJ2-7, is KAGVTQTPRYLIKTRGQQVTLSCSPISGHRSVSWYQQTPGQGLQFLFEYFSETQRNKGNFPGRFSGRQFSNSRSEMNVSTLELGDSALYLCASSHRRGDEQYFGPGTRLTVT.

In this sample, this clonotype turned up once. The chain joins TRBV7-2 to TRBJ1-4; D is possibly TRBD1 (6 bases). Germline CDR1 is SGHTA and CDR2 is FQGNSA. V lost 5 bases, J lost 5 bases, and 12 bases lay in between. CDR3 length: 14 amino acids. This CDR3 is CASSETGVNEKLFF. The CDR3 DNA reads TGTGCCAGCAGCGAGACAGGAGTAAATGAAAAACTGTTTTTT.

The CDR3 sequence is CASSDGQVGGAFF. The CDR3 nucleotides read TGCGCCAGCAGCGACGGACAGGTTGGCGGGGCTTTCTTT. J is TRBJ1-1 and V is TRBV5-1, with 7 bases fitting TRBD1. CDR1 and CDR2 from the germline V gene are SGHRS and YFSETQ. This CDR3 has 13 residues. J was trimmed by 11 bases and V by 4 bases; bases with no gene match: 11.

V is TRBV27 and J is TRBJ2-7; the match to TRBD1 covers 8 bases. Germline V gene data show CDR1 as MNHEY and CDR2 as SMNVEV (reference sequence). J gave up 0 bases and V 4 bases, and 2 bases lay outside the gene matches. CDR3 length: 14 amino acids. CDR3 protein: CASSSDRDSYEQYF. The CDR3 bases are TGTGCCAGCAGTTCGGACAGGGACTCCTACGAGCAGTACTTC.

The chain joins TRBV7-2 to TRBJ2-1; the D is unclear. Per germline, CDR1 SGHTA and CDR2 FQGNSA. The CDR3 sequence is 15 residues long. Trimming removed 1 base from V and 3 bases from J, with 10 bases in between. The CDR3 coding sequence is TGTGCCAGCAGCTTAGTTGGCCTTAACTACAATGAGCAGTTCTTC. It is translated as CASSLVGLNYNEQFF.

CDR3 DNA sequence: TGTGCCAGCAGCGTATCCCCCGCGGCAGGGGACCACGAGCAGTACTTC. Translation: CASSVSPAAGDHEQYF. The gene calls are TRBV9 and TRBJ2-7; a possible D gene is TRBD1 (6 bases). The germline V gene has CDR1 SGDLS and CDR2 YYNGEE. This CDR3 is built from 16 residues. With 1 base removed from V and 5 bases from J, the gap between germline ends came to 19 bases.

This clonotype was found a few times. The V gene is TRBV6-5, the J gene TRBJ2-3; either TRBD1 or TRBD2 may fit D (5 bases each). The germline V and J ends were trimmed by 2 bases and 9 bases, with 9 bases remaining between them. The CDR3 extends over 12 amino acids. CDR1 and CDR2 from the germline V gene are MNHEY and SVGAGI. The CDR3 region is CASSYRGETQYF. The CDR3 nucleotides are TGTGCCAGCAGTTACAGAGGGGAGACGCAGTATTTT.

The CDR3 sequence: CSALKATGTAKTYEQYF. The DNA for the CDR3 is TGCAGTGCTCTTAAGGCTACCGGGACAGCAAAAACCTACGAGCAGTACTTC. The chain joins TRBV20-1 to TRBJ2-7; TRBD1 matches 7 bases. CDR3 length equals 17 residues. The germline gives CDR1 DFQATT, CDR2 SNEGSKA (reference sequence). The V and J ends lost 5 bases and 2 bases, in that order; junction bases with no gene match: 18.

This clonotype was counted ten times or more. The chain employs TRBV15 and TRBJ2-1; D is ambiguous. From germline, CDR1 is LNHNV and CDR2 YYDKDF (reference sequence). This CDR3 is built from 12 residues. Trimming took 1 base from V and 4 from J, leaving 2 bases between them. Written as DNA, the CDR3 is TGTGCCACCAGCAGAGTTTACAATGAGCAGTTCTTC. This codes for CATSRVYNEQFF.

This clonotype was detected only a few times. The chain links TRBV4-3 to TRBJ2-3; no clear D gene. Trimming pared 3 bases from V and 0 bases from J, leaving 10 bases between. Germline assignment: CDR1 LGHNA and CDR2 YSLEER. The CDR3 sequence is 15 residues long. CDR3 DNA: TGCGCCAGCAGCCAGGACCTACTTAGCACAGATACGCAGTATTTT. Amino acid sequence: CASSQDLLSTDTQYF.

This rearrangement joins TRBV10-3 to TRBJ1-2, with D unresolved. In germline, CDR1 is ENHRY, CDR2 SYGVKD. Trimming took 0 bases from V and 4 from J, leaving 9 bases between them. The CDR3 contains 14 residues. CDR3 sequence (DNA): TGTGCCATCAGTGAGTCGCAAGTAGCCTATGGCTACACCTTC. As protein: CAISESQVAYGYTF.

This chain joins TRBV18 and TRBJ2-1, with TRBD1 matching 7 bases. This CDR3 has 16 residues. CDR1 KGHSH and CDR2 LQKENI come from the germline V gene. Unmatched junction bases numbered 7, after V lost 5 bases and J lost 0 bases. The CDR3 region has the DNA TGTGCCAGCTCATACCGACAGGGAAGCTCCTACAATGAGCAGTTCTTC. Encoded protein: CASSYRQGSSYNEQFF. The full variable domain, rest sourced from reference TRBV18 and TRBJ2-1, is NAGVMQNPRHLVRRRGQEARLRCSPMKGHSHVYWYRQLPEEGLKFMVYLQKENIIDESGMPKERFSAEFPKEGPSILRIQQVVRGDSAAYFCASSYRQGSSYNEQFFGPGTRLTVL.

In its sample, this clonotype was seen a few times. The rearrangement links TRBV4-1 to TRBJ1-2; D possibly corresponds to TRBD1 (6 bases). Trimming took off 2 bases at V and 3 bases at J, with 10 bases between the two ends. CDR1 is MGHRA and CDR2 is YSYEKL in the germline V gene. This CDR3 is 14 amino acids long. The CDR3 DNA reads as TGCGCCAGCAGCCAATCGACAGGAGACTATGGCTACACCTTC. It yields the protein CASSQSTGDYGYTF.

The chain employs TRBV12-3 or TRBV12-4 and TRBJ2-7, with D tentatively TRBD2 (6 bases). The CDR3 has 13 residues. Trimming pared 5 bases from V and 7 bases from J, leaving 15 bases between. CDR3 region: CASSPGTVGEQYF. The CDR3 region has the DNA TGTGCCAGCAGTCCCGGGACTGTTGGGGAGCAGTACTTC.

The chain combines TRBV20-1 with TRBJ2-1, with 9 bases aligning to TRBD2. J was trimmed by 0 bases and V by 1 base; bases with no gene match: 4. CDR3 length: 16 residues. Germline loops: CDR1 DFQATT, CDR2 SNEGSKA (reference sequence). CDR3 nucleotide sequence: TGCAGTGCTAGAGCTCTTAGCGGGAGCTCCTACAATGAGCAGTTCTTC. Residues: CSARALSGSSYNEQFF.

The chain is built from TRBV4-3 and TRBJ2-1; D could derive from TRBD1 or TRBD2 (6 bases each). The germline CDR1 and CDR2 sequences are LGHNA and YSLEER. V lost 0 bases and J lost 8, with 8 bases in between. The CDR3 runs to 13 residues. CDR3 DNA: TGCGCCAGCAGCCAAGATCGGGGGCATGAGCAGTTCTTC. Protein product: CASSQDRGHEQFF.

The chain recombines TRBV11-2 with TRBJ2-2; D unresolved. The CDR3 sequence is 19 residues long. Germline V lookup: CDR1 SGHAT, CDR2 FQNNGV. V dropped 0 bases and J dropped 3 bases, with 20 bases sitting between them. The CDR3 reads CASSLEMRRLGRDTGELFF. The CDR3 bases are TGTGCCAGCAGCTTAGAGATGAGGCGCCTTGGTAGGGACACCGGGGAGCTGTTTTTT.

This clonotype came up a few times. The rearrangement joins TRBV6-1 to TRBJ1-4, with 9 bases fitting TRBD1. The CDR3 length is 18 residues. The ends lost 3 bases at V and 0 bases at J; junction bases unmatched: 8. Per the germline V gene, CDR1 is MNHNS and CDR2 is SASEGT. The CDR3 bases are TGTGCCAGCAGTGAGCAACCGGGACAGGGCGCAACTAATGAAAAACTGTTTTTT. It codes for CASSEQPGQGATNEKLFF.